These 5 T cell receptor beta chains originate from one sample sequenced in a study of T cell responses to AZD1222 COVID-19 vaccine. Assay: immunoSEQ multiplex PCR; the TCRdb copy retains only in-frame clones and omits some. The top ten hold about 19% of the sample, which has some 120,000 clones, roughly 88% seen once. The sequencing here drew on peripheral blood, taken on day 0 of MenACWY control vaccination. These receptors were obtained from an adult in good health.

Comments on this clone: Other DNA sequences within the sample encode an identical CDR3. The chain combines TRBV9 with TRBJ2-7; D unclear. Per the germline V gene, CDR1 is SGDLS and CDR2 is YYNGEE. The CDR3 runs to 14 residues. Trimming removed 0 bases from V and 0 bases from J, with 7 bases in between. The CDR3 loop is CASSVASSSYEQYF. The CDR3 region has the DNA TGTGCCAGCAGCGTAGCATCTAGCTCCTACGAGCAGTACTTC.

The chain joins TRBV29-1 to TRBJ2-7; 8 positions agree with TRBD2. The CDR3 loop spans 17 amino acids. V lost 7 bases to trimming and J lost 1 base; unmatched junction nucleotides: 18. Germline assignment: CDR1 SQVTM and CDR2 ANQGSEA. Written as DNA, the CDR3 is TGCAGCGCCCCCAGAGCGTCAAGCGGGAGAAGATCCTACGAGCAGTACTTC. This codes for CSAPRASSGRRSYEQYF.

The chain couples TRBV9 to TRBJ1-3; D gene unclear. Germline V gene sequence: CDR1 SGDLS, CDR2 YYNGEE. Trimming shortened V by 1 base and J by 0 bases, and 11 bases separated the two germline ends. This CDR3 has 16 residues. CDR3 sequence: CASSVSESRSGNTIYF. Written as DNA, the CDR3 is TGTGCCAGCAGCGTATCCGAGTCCCGCTCTGGAAACACCATATATTTT.

This clone was recorded a few times. The chain links TRBV2 to TRBJ1-2; D is perhaps TRBD1 (6 bases). Trimming removed 7 bases from V and 2 bases from J, with 17 bases in between. Per germline, CDR1 SNHLY and CDR2 FYNNEI. The length of the CDR3 is 15 residues. CDR3 region: CASIGQLHPNYGYTF. The CDR3 DNA reads TGTGCCAGCATTGGACAGTTACACCCGAACTATGGCTACACCTTC.

V and J are TRBV29-1 and TRBJ1-6; no clear D. Germline assignment: CDR1 SQVTM and CDR2 ANQGSEA. CDR3 length: 15 amino acids. V was trimmed by 2 bases and J by 9 bases, leaving 17 bases between them. For the CDR3, the DNA is TGCAGCGTTGAATTGGCACGTGGTGAGGTTTCACCCCTCCACTTT. It encodes CSVELARGEVSPLHF.